This note documents a single T cell receptor beta chain sequence. Profiled with immunoSEQ multiplex PCR; TCRdb holds only in-frame clones, not every one. The sample includes 65,000 to 90,000 clones, about 80% seen only once; the top ten take 5.5% to 7.5%. This sample was taken from a study of blood T cell repertoires in COVID-19. Study as a whole: Specimens from acute and convalescent COVID-19 originated in the United States, Italy and Spain.

V dropped 2 bases and J dropped 5 bases, with 6 bases sitting between them. CDR3 length equals 12 residues. Germline V gene data show CDR1 as MNHNS and CDR2 as SASEGT. The sequenced sample consisted of peripheral blood. The receptor comes from a woman aged 55-75 years with acute or convalescent COVID-19. The J gene is TRBJ1-2, the V gene TRBV6-1; no firm D call. CDR3 region: CASSELRYGYTF. CDR3 nucleotide sequence: TGTGCCAGCAGTGAATTGAGGTATGGCTACACCTTC.